These 7 T cell receptor beta chains were sequenced from one sample in a study of blood T cell repertoires in COVID-19. Data came from immunoSEQ multiplex PCR; TCRdb stores just in-frame clones and leaves some out. The sample holds about 50,000 clones, about 87% seen once. The sequenced sample was peripheral blood. Receptor source: a woman of 80 years or more with COVID-19, enrolled during active disease.

By share, this clone counts as medium-sized. The chain recombines TRBV19 with TRBJ1-1; D unresolved. Germline loops: CDR1 LNHDA, CDR2 SQIVND (reference sequence). Trimming shortened V by 3 bases and J by 6 bases, and 14 bases separated the two germline ends. The CDR3 covers 14 residues. CDR3 in DNA: TGTGCCAGTAGTATTCCTATCAACGGGGCTGAAGCTTTCTTT. It yields the protein CASSIPINGAEAFF.

This chain uses TRBV5-1 with TRBJ1-4; 9 bases align to TRBD1. The CDR3 runs to 15 residues. V gave up 4 bases and J gave up 8 bases; unmatched junction bases: 9. Germline assignment: CDR1 SGHRS and CDR2 YFSETQ. CDR3 loop: CASSRNRGQVEKLFF. DNA for the CDR3: TGCGCCAGCAGCAGAAACAGGGGGCAAGTGGAAAAACTGTTTTTT.

This chain uses TRBV19 with TRBJ1-5; tentatively, D is TRBD1 (5 bases). V dropped 8 bases and J dropped 11 bases, with 16 bases sitting between them. Per germline, CDR1 LNHDA and CDR2 SQIVND (reference sequence). CDR3 length: 12 residues. CDR3 in amino acids: CASGGEDQAQHF. The CDR3 DNA reads as TGTGCCAGTGGGGGGGAGGACCAGGCCCAGCATTTT.

The chain employs TRBV5-1 and TRBJ2-7, with TRBD2 matching 11 bases. Germline V lookup: CDR1 SGHRS, CDR2 YFSETQ. V shed 2 bases and J 2 bases; nucleotides not matched to a gene: 0. This CDR3 spans 14 amino acids. DNA of the CDR3: TGCGCCAGCAGCTTTAGCGGGGGGGCCTACGAGCAGTACTTC. Translating it yields CASSFSGGAYEQYF.

This clone was counted only a few times. V gene TRBV3-1 (or the pseudogene TRBV3-2) combines with J gene TRBJ1-3; possible D gene TRBD1, 5 bases. Trimming left V 2 bases short and J 0 bases short, with 17 bases between. This CDR3 is 18 amino acids long. In germline, CDR1 is LGHDT, CDR2 YNNKEL (reference sequence). The CDR3 region is CASSQYGGGESSGNTIYF. The CDR3 DNA sequence: TGTGCCAGCAGCCAATATGGGGGAGGGGAGAGCTCTGGAAACACCATATATTTT.

The chain couples TRBV3-1 (or the pseudogene TRBV3-2) to TRBJ2-5; 10 bases align to TRBD1. This CDR3 spans 13 amino acids. J was trimmed by 3 bases and V by 8 bases; bases with no gene match: 3. The germline V gene encodes CDR1 LGHDT and CDR2 YNNKEL (reference sequence). As DNA, the CDR3 is TGTGCCAGCGGGGGGACAGGGGAAGAGACCCAGTACTTC. Translating it yields CASGGTGEETQYF.

The sample holds a few counts of this clone. The chain couples TRBV5-6 to TRBJ1-5; weak D call: TRBD1 (5 bases). V lost 2 bases and J lost 3, with 9 bases in between. This CDR3 has 14 amino acids. Germline-derived CDR1 and CDR2 are SGHDT and YYEEEE. DNA for the CDR3: TGTGCCAGCAGCTTCCGACAGACCAATCAGCCCCAGCATTTT. This sequence encodes CASSFRQTNQPQHF.